A selection of T cell receptor beta chains follows, all from one sample in a study of T cell responses to AZD1222 COVID-19 vaccine. Sequenced by immunoSEQ multiplex PCR; TCRdb stores in-frame clones only, minus some. Counted here are 150,000 to 200,000 clones, 90% to 95% occurring once; the ten biggest clones make up 2.6%. Source: peripheral blood, taken on day 0 of AZD1222 vaccination. The receptors here all came from an adult in good health. Both conserved end residues are trimmed from each CDR3.

V: TRBV12-5
length: 10
CDR3: ASAPAGDGYT

V: TRBV15
length: 12
CDR3: ATSRAEARYGYT

V: TRBV29-1
length: 15
CDR3: SVEALQDSLFQETQY

V: TRBV19
length: 13
CDR3: ASSIGLAGDYEQY

V: TRBV19
length: 15
CDR3: ASSMVFGTGGNSPLH

V: TRBV3-1/TRBV3-2
length: 13
CDR3: ASRPTSGRAGELF

V: TRBV19
length: 11
CDR3: ASSRTVNTEAF

V: TRBV2
length: 12
CDR3: ASHAHGEVTEAF

V: TRBV7-9
length: 14
CDR3: ASSLTGQINTGELF

V: TRBV11-2
length: 15
CDR3: ASSLFYLGQGVHEQY

V: TRBV9
length: 16
CDR3: ASSLGTSGTAPYNEQF

V: TRBV12-3/TRBV12-4
length: 11
CDR3: ASSLDRSKPQH

V: TRBV6-5
length: 14
CDR3: ASSSISGSSYNEQF

V: TRBV5-1
length: 15
CDR3: ASSLALLAGALAEQF

V: TRBV12-3/TRBV12-4
length: 11
CDR3: ASSRGLNTEAF

V: TRBV30
length: 12
CDR3: AWGPGQGAEGYT

V: TRBV12-3/TRBV12-4
length: 11
CDR3: ASSLSGADTQY

V: TRBV6-2/TRBV6-3
length: 11
CDR3: ASSLKVTDEQF

V: TRBV18
length: 12
CDR3: ASSPVGSTGELF

V: TRBV10-3
length: 16
CDR3: AISLTPGRGLENNEQF

V: TRBV20-1
length: 13
CDR3: SASLSGGFQETQY

V: TRBV5-5
length: 10
CDR3: ASSLELNEQF

V: TRBV29-1
length: 11
CDR3: SVVQTTNYGYT